The clone carrying this TCR beta chain has just one count. Other DNA sequences in this sample translate to the same CDR3. The data originate from a study of blood T cell repertoires in COVID-19. Study context: Acute and convalescent COVID-19 specimens originated in the United States, Italy and Spain. From T cells, B-cell-depleted T cells, or PBMCs came the material, which was cDNA or gDNA.

In the study's own analysis: Amplification of reference gene primers provided the estimated nucleated cell counts. Only in-frame clones appear in the TCRdb table, and some are missing; sequencing was by immunoSEQ multiplex PCR. V, J and clone size derive from that table, while D and trimming were established from the DNA sequence. The sample has about 71,000 clones; 89% are singletons. The CDR3 covers 15 residues. With 5 bases removed from V and 3 bases from J, the gap between germline ends came to 13 bases. The germline V gene encodes CDR1 LNHDA and CDR2 SQIVND (reference sequence). The rearrangement joins TRBV19 to TRBJ1-4, with a possible D match to TRBD1 (6 bases). This receptor was taken from a man aged 45 to 65 with active COVID-19. The material sequenced was peripheral blood. The chain's CDR3 is CASSPSTGPNEKLFF. The CDR3 coding sequence is TGTGCCAGTAGTCCGTCGACAGGACCTAATGAAAAACTGTTTTTT.